This T cell receptor beta chain derives from a study of blood T cell repertoires in COVID-19. Participants, about 18 to 100 years old, spanned around 25 US areas. Categorization into cohorts depended on clinical history that participants reported. Two negative PCRs, clearance, or symptom resolution were required of recovered Cohort 3 donors. Clones were sequenced by immunoSEQ multiplex PCR, and TCRdb holds only the in-frame ones, with some missing. The data hold 110,000 to 150,000 clones, with around four fifths observed a single time. The specimen was PBMCs or T cells enriched from blood (not recorded which). This sequence originates from a woman in her fifties or sixties who had recovered from COVID-19.

The CDR3 loop is CASSSAAGIYGYTF. The CDR3 DNA is TGTGCCAGCAGTTCGGCAGCCGGGATCTATGGCTACACCTTC. V gene TRBV28 combines with J gene TRBJ1-2; D is unresolved. CDR1 is MDHEN and CDR2 is SYDVKM in the germline V gene. The length of the CDR3 is 14 residues. V was shortened by 4 bases and J by 4 bases, with 13 bases between the two germline ends.